The source of this TCR beta chain is a study of T cells expressing NK-cell markers. TCRdb re-called the 5' RACE reads; one entry per CDR3 protein, DNA not given. The sample holds 150,000 to 160,000 distinct CDR3 sequences. CDR3 size: 13 residues. Germline V gives CDR1 SGHVS, CDR2 FQNEAQ. The source of this sequence is a woman between 50 and 59 years old in good health. The sequenced sample consisted of blood T cells: a sorted CD56 or NKG2C T cell subset, CD4+ or CD8+ T cells, or bulk PBMC T cells (not recorded which). This chain connects TRBV7-8 to TRBJ2-1. The chain's CDR3 is CASAKDSYNEQFF.